This T cell receptor beta chain was captured in a study of beta chain features in type 1 diabetes. Findings and caveats of the study: High TCR expression in some cells could lead to their over-representation in cDNA sequencing. Patients showed naive, central memory and Treg TCRB repertoires that appeared more similar than those of healthy donors. Any PCR bias toward short templates would affect both groups alike.

A remark on this clone: What it binds is unknown.

The collection from each donor was one heparinised blood draw averaging around 120 mL. V was pared by 4 bases and J by 11 bases, with 10 bases between. CDR1 and CDR2 (germline): SGHDT, YYEEEE. The CDR3 length is 11 residues. Of the isolated RNA, all was reverse transcribed, and so the sequenced material was expressed TCRB transcripts. Generated by immunoSEQ multiplex PCR, the TCRdb table keeps only in-frame clones and is missing some. The data contain about 260,000 clones, 55% to 70% of them singletons. The origin of this receptor is a man aged 25-45 years in good health. The sample taken for sequencing was naive CD4+ T cells from blood. This chain joins TRBV5-6 and TRBJ2-1; no firm D call. The CDR3 loop is CASSLYQKQFF. In DNA, the CDR3 is TGTGCCAGCAGCCTCTACCAGAAGCAGTTCTTC.